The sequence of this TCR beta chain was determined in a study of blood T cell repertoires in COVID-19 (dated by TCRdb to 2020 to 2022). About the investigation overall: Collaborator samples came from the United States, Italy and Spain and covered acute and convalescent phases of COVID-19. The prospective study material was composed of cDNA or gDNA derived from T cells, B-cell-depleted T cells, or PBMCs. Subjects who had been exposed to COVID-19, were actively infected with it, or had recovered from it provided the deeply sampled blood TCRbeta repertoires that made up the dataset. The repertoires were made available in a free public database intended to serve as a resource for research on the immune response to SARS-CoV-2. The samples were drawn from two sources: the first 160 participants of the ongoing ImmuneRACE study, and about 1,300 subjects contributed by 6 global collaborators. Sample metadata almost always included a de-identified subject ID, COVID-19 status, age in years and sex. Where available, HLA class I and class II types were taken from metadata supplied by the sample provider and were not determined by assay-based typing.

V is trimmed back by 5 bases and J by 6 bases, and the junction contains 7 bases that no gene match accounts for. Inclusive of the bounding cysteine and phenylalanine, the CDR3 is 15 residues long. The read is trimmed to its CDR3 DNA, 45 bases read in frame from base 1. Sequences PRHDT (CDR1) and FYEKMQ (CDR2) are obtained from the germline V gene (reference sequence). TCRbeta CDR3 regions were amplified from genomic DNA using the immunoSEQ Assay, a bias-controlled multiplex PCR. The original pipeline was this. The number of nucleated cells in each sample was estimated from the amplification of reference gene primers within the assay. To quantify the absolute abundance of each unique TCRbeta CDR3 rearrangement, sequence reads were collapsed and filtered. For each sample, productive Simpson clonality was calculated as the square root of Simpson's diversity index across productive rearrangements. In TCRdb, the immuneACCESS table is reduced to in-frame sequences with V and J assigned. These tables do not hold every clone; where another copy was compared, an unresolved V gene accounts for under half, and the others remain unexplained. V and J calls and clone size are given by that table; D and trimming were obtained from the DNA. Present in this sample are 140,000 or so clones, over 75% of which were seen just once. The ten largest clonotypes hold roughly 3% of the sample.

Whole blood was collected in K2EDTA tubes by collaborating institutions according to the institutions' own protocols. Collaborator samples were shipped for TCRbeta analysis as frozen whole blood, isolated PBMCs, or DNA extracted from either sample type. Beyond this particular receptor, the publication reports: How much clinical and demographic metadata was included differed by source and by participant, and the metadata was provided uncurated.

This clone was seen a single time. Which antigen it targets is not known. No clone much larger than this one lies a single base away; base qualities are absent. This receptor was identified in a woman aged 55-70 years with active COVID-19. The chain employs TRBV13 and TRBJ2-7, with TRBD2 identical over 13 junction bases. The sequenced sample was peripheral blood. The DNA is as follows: TGTGCCAGCAGCCGGACTAGCGGGAGTCATCGCGAGCAGTACTTC. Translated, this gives CASSRTSGSHREQYF.